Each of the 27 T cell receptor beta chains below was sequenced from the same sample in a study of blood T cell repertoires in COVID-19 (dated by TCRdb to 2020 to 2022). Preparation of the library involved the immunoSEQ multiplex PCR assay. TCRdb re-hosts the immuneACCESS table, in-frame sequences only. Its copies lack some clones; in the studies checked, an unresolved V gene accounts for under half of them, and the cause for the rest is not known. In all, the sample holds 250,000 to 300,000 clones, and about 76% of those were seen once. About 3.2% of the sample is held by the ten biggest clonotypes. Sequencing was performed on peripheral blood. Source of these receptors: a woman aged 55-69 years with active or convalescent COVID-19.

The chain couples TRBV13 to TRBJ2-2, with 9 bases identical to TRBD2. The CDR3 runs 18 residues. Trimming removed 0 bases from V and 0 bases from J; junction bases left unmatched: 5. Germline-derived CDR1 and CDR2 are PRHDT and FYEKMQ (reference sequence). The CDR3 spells CASSLGPSGDTNTGELFF. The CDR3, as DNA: TGTGCCAGCAGCTTAGGCCCTAGCGGGGACACGAACACCGGGGAGCTGTTTTTT. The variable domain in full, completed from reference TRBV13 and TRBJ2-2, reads AAGVIQSPRHLIKEKRETATLKCYPIPRHDTVYWYQQGPGQDPQFLISFYEKMQSDKGSIPDRFSAQQFSDYHSELNMSSLELGDSALYFCASSLGPSGDTNTGELFFGEGSRLTVL.

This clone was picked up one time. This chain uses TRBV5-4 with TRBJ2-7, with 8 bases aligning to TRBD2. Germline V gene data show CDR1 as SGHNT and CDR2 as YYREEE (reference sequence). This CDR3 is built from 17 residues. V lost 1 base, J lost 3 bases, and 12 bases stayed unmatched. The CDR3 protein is CASSLRSNAGGVYEQYF. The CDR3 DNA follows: TGTGCCAGCAGCTTGCGATCCAACGCGGGGGGTGTCTACGAGCAGTACTTC.

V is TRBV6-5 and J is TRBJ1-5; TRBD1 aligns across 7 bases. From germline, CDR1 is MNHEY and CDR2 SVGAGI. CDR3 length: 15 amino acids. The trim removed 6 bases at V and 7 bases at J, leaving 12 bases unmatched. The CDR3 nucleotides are TGTGCCAGCAGCCCCCCGGACAGGCCGGGCCAGCCCCAGCATTTT. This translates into CASSPPDRPGQPQHF.

CDR3 in DNA: TGTGCCAGCTCACCATTTTCTACGAACACCGGGGAGCTGTTTTTT. It specifies CASSPFSTNTGELFF. The V and J genes are TRBV18 and TRBJ2-2, with D uncertain. The CDR3 loop spans 15 amino acids. Germline V gives CDR1 KGHSH, CDR2 LQKENI. V lost 2 bases and J 0 bases, leaving 7 bases between the germline ends.

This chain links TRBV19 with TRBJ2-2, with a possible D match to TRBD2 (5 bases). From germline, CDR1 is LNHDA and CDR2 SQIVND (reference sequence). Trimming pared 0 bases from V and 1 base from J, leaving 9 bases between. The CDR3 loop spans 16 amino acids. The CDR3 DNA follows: TGTGCCAGTAGTATAGAGGACTGGGAGAACACCGGGGAGCTGTTTTTT. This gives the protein CASSIEDWENTGELFF.

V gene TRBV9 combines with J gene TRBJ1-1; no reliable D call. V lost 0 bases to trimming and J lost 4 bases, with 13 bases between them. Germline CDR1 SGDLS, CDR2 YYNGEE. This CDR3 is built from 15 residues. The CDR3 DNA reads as TGTGCCAGCAGCGTAGGGGCAGAACTTACCACTGAAGCTTTCTTT. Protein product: CASSVGAELTTEAFF.

In DNA, the CDR3 is TGTGCCAGCAGTGGCGGGGGCGCGTTCAAGGATACGCAGTATTTT. Translated, it gives CASSGGGAFKDTQYF. This chain links TRBV2 with TRBJ2-3, with D possibly being TRBD2 (7 bases). This CDR3 has 15 residues. V was clipped by 4 bases and J by 6 bases, with 17 bases between them. CDR1 is SNHLY and CDR2 is FYNNEI in the germline V gene.

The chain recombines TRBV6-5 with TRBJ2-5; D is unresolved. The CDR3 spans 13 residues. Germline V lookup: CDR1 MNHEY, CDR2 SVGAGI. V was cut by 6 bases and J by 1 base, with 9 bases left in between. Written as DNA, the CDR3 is TGTGCCAGCAGAAGAACAGTCCAAGAGACCCAGTACTTC. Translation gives CASRRTVQETQYF.

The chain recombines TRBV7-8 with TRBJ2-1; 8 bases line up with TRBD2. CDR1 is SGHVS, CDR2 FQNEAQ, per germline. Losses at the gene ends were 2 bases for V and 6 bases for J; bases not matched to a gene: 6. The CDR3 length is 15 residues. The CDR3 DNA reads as TGTGCCAGCAGCTTAACTAGCGGTAACTTCAATGAGCAGTTCTTC. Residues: CASSLTSGNFNEQFF.

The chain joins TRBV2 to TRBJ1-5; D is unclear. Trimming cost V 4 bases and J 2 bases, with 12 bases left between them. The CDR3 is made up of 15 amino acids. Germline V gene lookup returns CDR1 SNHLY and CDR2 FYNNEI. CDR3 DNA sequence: TGTGCCAGCAGTGTTGGTGGAGAGCGCAATCAGCCCCAGCATTTT. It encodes CASSVGGERNQPQHF.

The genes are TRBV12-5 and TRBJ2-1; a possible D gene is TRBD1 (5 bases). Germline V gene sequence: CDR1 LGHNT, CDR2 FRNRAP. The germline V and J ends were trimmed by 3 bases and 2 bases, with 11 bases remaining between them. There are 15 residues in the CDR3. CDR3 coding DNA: TGTGCTAGTGGTTTTGGCCAGGGCACCTACAATGAGCAGTTCTTC. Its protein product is CASGFGQGTYNEQFF.

The CDR3 spells CSAGTDNEQFF. In DNA form, the CDR3 reads TGCAGTGCTGGGACAGACAATGAGCAGTTCTTC. This chain links TRBV20-1 with TRBJ2-1, with 7 bases matching TRBD1. This CDR3 has 11 residues. CDR1 DFQATT and CDR2 SNEGSKA come from the germline V gene (reference sequence). Germline trimming cut 5 bases from V and 5 bases from J; bases unmatched to any gene: 0.

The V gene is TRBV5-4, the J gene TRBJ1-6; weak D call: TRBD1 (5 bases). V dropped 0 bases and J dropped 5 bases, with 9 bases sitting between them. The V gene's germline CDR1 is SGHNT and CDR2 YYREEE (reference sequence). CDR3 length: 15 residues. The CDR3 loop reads CASSLGSGNNSPLHF. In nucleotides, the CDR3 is TGTGCCAGCAGCTTGGGGTCAGGGAATAATTCACCCCTCCACTTT.

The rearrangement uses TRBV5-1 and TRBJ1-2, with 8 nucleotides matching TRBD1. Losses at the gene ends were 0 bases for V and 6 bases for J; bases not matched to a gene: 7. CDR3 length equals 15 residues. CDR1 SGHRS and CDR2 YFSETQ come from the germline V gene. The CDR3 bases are TGCGCCAGCAGCTTGGTTCAGGGGGCGGCAGATGGCTACACCTTC. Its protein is CASSLVQGAADGYTF.

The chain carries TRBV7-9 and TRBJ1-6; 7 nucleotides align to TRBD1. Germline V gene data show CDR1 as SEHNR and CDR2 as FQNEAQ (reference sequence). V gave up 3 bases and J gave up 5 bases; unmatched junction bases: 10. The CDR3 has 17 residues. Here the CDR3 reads CASSFGRQGGNNSPLHF. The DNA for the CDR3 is TGTGCCAGCAGCTTCGGCCGACAGGGTGGCAATAATTCACCCCTCCACTTT.

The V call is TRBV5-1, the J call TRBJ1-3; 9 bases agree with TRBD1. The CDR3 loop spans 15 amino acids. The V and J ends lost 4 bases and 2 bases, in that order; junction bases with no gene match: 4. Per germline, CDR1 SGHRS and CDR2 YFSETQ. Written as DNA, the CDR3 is TGCGCCAGCAGCAGTACAGGGGGCGCTGGAAACACCATATATTTT. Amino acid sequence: CASSSTGGAGNTIYF.

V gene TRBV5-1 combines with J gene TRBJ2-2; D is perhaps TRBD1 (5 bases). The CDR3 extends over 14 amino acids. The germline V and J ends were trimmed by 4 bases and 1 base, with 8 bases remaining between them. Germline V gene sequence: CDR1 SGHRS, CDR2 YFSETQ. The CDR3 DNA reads TGCGCCAGCAGCGACGGACAGAACACCGGGGAGCTGTTTTTT. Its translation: CASSDGQNTGELFF.

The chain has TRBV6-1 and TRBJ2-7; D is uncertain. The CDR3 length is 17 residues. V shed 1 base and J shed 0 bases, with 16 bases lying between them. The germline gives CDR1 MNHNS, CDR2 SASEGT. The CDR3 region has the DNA TGTGCCAGCAGTGAAGAAGTGTCCGGAGCCCACTCCTACGAGCAGTACTTC. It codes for CASSEEVSGAHSYEQYF.

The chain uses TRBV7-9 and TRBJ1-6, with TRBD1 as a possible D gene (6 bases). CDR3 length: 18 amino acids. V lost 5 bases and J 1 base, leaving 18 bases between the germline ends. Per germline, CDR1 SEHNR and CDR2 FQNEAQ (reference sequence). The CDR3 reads CASSSPGTSGSYNSPLHF. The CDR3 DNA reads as TGTGCCAGCAGCAGCCCCGGGACATCGGGGTCCTATAATTCACCCCTCCACTTT.

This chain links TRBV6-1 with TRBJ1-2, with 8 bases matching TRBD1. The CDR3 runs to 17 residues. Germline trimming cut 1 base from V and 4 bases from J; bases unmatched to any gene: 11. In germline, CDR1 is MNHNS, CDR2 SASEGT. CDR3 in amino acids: CASSEGDRKSWGYGYTF. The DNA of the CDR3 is TGTGCCAGCAGTGAAGGGGACAGGAAATCATGGGGCTATGGCTACACCTTC.

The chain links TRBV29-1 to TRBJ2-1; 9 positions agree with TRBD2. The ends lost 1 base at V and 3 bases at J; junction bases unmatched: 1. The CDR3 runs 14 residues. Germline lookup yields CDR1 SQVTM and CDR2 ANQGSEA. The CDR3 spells CSVEGLADYNEQFF. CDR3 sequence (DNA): TGCAGCGTTGAAGGACTAGCGGACTACAATGAGCAGTTCTTC.

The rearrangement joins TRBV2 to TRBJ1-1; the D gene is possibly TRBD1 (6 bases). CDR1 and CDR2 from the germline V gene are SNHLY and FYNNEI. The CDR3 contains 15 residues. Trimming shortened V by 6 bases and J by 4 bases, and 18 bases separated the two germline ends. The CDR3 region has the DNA TGTGCCAGCAGGGAGACTACAGGGACGGGCACTGAAGCTTTCTTT. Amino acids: CASRETTGTGTEAFF.

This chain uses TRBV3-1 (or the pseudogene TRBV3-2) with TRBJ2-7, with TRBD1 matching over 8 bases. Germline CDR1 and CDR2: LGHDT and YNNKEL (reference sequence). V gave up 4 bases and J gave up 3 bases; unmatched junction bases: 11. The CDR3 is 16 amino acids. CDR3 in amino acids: CASSPRGGTGFYEQYF. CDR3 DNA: TGTGCCAGCAGCCCTCGGGGCGGGACAGGCTTCTACGAGCAGTACTTC.

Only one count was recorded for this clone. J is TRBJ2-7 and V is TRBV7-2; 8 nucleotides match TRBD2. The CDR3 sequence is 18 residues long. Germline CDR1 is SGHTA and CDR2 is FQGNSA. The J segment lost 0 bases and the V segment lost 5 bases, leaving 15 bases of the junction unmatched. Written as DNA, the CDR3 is TGTGCCAGCAGCCAAGATCCTTGGCGGGGGGACCCCTCCTACGAGCAGTACTTC. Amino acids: CASSQDPWRGDPSYEQYF.

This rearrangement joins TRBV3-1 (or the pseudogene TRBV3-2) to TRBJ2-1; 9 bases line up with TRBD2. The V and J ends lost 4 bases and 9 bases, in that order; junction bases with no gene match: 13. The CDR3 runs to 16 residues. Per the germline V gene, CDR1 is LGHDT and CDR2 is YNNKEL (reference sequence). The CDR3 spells CASSPRPGLAEGEQFF. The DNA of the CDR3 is TGTGCCAGCAGCCCGCGTCCGGGACTAGCTGAGGGTGAGCAGTTCTTC.

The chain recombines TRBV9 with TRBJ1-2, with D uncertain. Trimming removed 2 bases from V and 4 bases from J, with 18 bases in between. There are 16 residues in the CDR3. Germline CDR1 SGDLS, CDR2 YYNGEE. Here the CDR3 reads CASSVFAYAGSYGYTF. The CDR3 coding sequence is TGTGCCAGCAGCGTTTTCGCATATGCGGGGTCCTATGGCTACACCTTC.

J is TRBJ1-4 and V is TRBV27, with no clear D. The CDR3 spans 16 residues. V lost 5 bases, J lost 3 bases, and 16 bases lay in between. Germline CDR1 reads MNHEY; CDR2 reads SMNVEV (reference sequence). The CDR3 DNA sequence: TGTGCCAGCAGTCCCAAAGGCGTCGAGGCTAATGAAAAACTGTTTTTT. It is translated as CASSPKGVEANEKLFF.